The clone carrying this T cell receptor (beta chain) was counted ten times or more. No antigen is known for it. The record originates from a study of beta chain features in type 1 diabetes. General study points: Because the template was cDNA, high-expressing cells might be over-represented. All four CD4+ subsets of Type 1 diabetes patients contained TCRB CDR3s that were moderately but significantly shorter.

TCRB transcripts that were expressed got sequenced, as all of the isolated RNA had been reverse transcribed. Some clones are missing from TCRdb's copy, which holds only in-frame ones; the method was immunoSEQ multiplex PCR. Of about 190,000 clones in the sample, approximately 8.1% were seen once. Germline V lookup: CDR1 SNHLY, CDR2 FYNNEI. The V end was cut by 6 bases, the J end by 6 bases, with 15 bases between. The CDR3 is 14 amino acids. The V gene is TRBV2, the J gene TRBJ2-1; D gene unclear. Sequencing was carried out using central memory CD4+ T cells from blood. The sequence derives from a woman aged 40 to 50 with type 1 diabetes. CDR3 sequence (DNA): TGTGCCAGCAGCTTGCCGACTCACGGCAATGAGCAGTTCTTC. Protein product: CASSLPTHGNEQFF.